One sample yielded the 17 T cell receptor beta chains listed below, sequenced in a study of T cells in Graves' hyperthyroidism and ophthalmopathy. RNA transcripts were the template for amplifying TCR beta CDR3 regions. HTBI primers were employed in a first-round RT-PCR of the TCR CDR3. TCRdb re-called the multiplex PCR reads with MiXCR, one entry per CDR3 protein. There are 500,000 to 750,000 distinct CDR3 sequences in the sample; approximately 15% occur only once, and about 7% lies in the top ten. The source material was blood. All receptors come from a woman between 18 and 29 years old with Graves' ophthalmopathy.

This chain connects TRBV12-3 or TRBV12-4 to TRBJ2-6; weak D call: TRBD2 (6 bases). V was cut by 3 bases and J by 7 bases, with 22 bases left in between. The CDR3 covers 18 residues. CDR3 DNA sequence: TGTGCCAGCAGTTTCCCCCCTAGCGCCCAGGACTGCGCCAACGTCCTGACTTTC. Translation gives CASSFPPSAQDCANVLTF.

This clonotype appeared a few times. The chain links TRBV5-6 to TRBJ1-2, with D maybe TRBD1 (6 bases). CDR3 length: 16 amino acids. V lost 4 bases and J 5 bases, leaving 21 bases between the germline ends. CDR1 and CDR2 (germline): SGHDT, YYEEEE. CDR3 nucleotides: TGTGCCAGCAGCCCCCAGGGGTGGGGCAGGGAATATGGCTACACCTTC. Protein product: CASSPQGWGREYGYTF.

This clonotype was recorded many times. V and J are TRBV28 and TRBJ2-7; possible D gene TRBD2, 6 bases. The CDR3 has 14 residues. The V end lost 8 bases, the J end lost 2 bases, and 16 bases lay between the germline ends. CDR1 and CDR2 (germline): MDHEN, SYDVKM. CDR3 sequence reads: CASGHPSVTYEQYF. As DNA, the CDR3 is TGTGCCAGCGGCCATCCTAGCGTAACCTACGAGCAGTACTTC.

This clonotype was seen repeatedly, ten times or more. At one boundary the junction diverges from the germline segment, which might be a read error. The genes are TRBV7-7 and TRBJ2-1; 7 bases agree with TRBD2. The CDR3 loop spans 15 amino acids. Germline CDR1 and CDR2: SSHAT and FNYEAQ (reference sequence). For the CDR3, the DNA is TGTGCTAGCAGCTTGGAGGGCGGGAGCGGCGGGGAGCAGTTCTTC. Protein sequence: CASSLEGGSGGEQFF.

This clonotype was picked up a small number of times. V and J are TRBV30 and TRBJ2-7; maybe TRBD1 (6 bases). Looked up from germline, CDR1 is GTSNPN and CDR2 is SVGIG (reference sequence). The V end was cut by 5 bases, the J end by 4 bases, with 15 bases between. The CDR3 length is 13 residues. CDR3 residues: CAWDSRGWYEQYF. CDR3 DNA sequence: TGTGCCTGGGACAGCAGGGGCTGGTACGAGCAGTACTTC.

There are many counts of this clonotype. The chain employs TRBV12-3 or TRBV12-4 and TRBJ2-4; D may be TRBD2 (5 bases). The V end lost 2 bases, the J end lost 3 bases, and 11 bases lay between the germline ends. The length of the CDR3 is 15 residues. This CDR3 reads CASSLNGGGKNIQYF. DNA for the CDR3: TGTGCCAGCAGTTTAAATGGAGGAGGCAAAAACATTCAGTACTTC.

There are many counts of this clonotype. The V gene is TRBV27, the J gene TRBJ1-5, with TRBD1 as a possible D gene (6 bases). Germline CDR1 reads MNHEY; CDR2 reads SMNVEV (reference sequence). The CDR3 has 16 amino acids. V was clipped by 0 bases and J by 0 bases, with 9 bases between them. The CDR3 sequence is CASSLSGQYSNQPQHF. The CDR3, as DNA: TGTGCCAGCAGTTTATCCGGACAGTATAGCAATCAGCCCCAGCATTTT.

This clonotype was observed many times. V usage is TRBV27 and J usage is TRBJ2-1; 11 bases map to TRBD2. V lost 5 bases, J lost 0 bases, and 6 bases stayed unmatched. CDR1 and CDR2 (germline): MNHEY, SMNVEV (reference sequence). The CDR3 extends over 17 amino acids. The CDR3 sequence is CASSTGLAAISYNEQFF. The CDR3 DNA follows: TGTGCCAGCAGTACGGGACTAGCGGCAATCTCCTACAATGAGCAGTTCTTC.

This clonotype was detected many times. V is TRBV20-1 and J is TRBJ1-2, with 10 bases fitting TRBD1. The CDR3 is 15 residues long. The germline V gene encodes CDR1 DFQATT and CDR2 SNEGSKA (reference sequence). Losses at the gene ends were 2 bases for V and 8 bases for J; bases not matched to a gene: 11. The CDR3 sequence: CSARPPRTGGEGYTF. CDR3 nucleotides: TGCAGTGCTAGACCCCCGCGGACAGGGGGTGAAGGCTACACCTTC.

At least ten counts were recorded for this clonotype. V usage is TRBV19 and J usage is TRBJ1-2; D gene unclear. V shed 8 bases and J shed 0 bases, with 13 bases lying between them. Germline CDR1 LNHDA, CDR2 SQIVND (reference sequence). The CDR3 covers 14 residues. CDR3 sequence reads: CASEGLGSNYGYTF. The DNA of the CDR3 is TGTGCCAGTGAGGGTCTTGGGTCTAACTATGGCTACACCTTC. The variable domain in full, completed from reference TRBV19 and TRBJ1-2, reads DGGITQSPKYLFRKEGQNVTLSCEQNLNHDAMYWYRQDPGQGLRLIYYSQIVNDFQKGDIAEGYSVSREKKESFPLTVTSAQKNPTAFYLCASEGLGSNYGYTFGSGTRLTVV.

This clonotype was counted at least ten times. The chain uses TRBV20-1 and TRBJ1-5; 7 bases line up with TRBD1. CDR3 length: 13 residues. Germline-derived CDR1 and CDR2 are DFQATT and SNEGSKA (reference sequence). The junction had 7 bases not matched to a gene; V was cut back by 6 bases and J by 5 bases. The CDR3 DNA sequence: TGCAGTGCCCTTCGACAGGGCGATCAGCCCCAGCATTTT. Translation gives CSALRQGDQPQHF.

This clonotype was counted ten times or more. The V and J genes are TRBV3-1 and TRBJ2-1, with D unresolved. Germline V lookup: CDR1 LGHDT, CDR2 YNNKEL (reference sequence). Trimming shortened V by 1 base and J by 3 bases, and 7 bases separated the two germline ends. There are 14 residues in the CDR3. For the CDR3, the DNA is TGTGCCAGCAGCCAAGCGGGCTTCTACAATGAGCAGTTCTTC. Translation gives CASSQAGFYNEQFF.

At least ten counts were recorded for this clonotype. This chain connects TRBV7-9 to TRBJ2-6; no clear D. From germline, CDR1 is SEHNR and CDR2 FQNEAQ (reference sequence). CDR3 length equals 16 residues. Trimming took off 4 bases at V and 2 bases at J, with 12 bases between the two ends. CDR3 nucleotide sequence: TGTGCCAGCAGCTCGTCGAGGTTCGCTGGGGCCAACGTCCTGACTTTC. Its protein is CASSSSRFAGANVLTF.

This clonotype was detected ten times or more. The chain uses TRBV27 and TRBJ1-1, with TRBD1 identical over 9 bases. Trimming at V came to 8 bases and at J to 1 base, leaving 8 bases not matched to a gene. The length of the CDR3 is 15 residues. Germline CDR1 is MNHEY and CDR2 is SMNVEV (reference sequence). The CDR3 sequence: CASRRDRERNTEAFF. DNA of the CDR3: TGTGCCAGCCGCCGGGACAGGGAGAGGAACACTGAAGCTTTCTTT.

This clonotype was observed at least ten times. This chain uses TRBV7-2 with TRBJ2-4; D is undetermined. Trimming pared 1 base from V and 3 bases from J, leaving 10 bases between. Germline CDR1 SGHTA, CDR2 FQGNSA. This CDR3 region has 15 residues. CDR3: CASSLELLGKNIQYF. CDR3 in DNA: TGTGCCAGCAGCTTAGAGCTATTGGGCAAAAACATTCAGTACTTC.

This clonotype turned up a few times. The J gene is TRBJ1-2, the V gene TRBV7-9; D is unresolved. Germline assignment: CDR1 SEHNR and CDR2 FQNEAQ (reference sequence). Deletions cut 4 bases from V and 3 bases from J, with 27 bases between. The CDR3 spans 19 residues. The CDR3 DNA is TGTGCCAGCAGCTCATGGACGGACCCTTCTTTCTATTTGGACTATGGCTACACCTTC. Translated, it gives CASSSWTDPSFYLDYGYTF.

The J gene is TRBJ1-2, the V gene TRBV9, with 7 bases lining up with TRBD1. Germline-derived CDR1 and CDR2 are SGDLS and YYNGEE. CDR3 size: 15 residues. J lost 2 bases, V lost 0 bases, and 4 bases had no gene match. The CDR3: CASSVAEGANYGYTF. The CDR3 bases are TGTGCCAGCAGCGTAGCGGAGGGGGCAAACTATGGCTACACCTTC.